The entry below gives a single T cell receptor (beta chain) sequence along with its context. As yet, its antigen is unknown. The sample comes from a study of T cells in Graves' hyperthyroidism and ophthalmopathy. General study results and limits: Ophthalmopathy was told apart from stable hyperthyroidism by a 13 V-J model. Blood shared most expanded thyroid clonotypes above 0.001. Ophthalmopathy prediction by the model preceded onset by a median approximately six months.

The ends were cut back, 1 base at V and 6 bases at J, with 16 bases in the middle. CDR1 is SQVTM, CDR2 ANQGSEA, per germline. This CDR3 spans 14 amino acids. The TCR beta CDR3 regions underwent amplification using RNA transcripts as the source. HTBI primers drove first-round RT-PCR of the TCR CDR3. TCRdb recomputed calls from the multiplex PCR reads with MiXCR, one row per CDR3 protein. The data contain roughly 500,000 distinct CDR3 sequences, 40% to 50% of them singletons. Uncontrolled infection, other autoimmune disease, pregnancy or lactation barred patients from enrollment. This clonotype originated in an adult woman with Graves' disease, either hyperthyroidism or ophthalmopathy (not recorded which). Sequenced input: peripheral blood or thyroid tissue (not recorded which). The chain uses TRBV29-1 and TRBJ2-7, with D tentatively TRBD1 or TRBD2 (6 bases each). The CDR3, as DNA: TGCAGCGTTGAAGCAGGGGAGGATTACGGCGAGCAGTACTTC. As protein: CSVEAGEDYGEQYF.